This is a list of T cell receptor beta chains from one sample in a study of graft-versus-host responses after intestinal transplantation. No antigen has been assigned to these receptors. Profiled with immunoSEQ multiplex PCR; TCRdb holds only in-frame clones, not every one. The table records roughly 120,000 clones, 90% to 95% of them present only once. Sequences were derived from unstimulated CD4+ T cells sorted from spleen or lymph node cells, sampled before transplant. These TCRs come from a human donor who was the organ donor for an intestinal transplant. Each CDR3 is given with its conserved first and last residue. The D gene is left open where the match is weak. Expanded clones get a size class; other rows say once, few or many, or leave the size out.

CDR3 protein | CDR3 DNA | D gene | J gene | V gene | clone size
CASSEGDSSYNEQFF | TGTGCCAGCAGTGAGGGGGACAGCTCCTACAATGAGCAGTTCTTC | TRBD1 | TRBJ2-1 | TRBV6-4 | .
CAISELTDTQYF | TGTGCCATCAGTGAGCTCACAGATACGCAGTATTTT | . | TRBJ2-3 | TRBV10-3 | .
CASRIQGSGNTIYF | TGTGCCAGCAGGATACAGGGATCTGGAAACACCATATATTTT | . | TRBJ1-3 | TRBV2 | .
CASSGGQGVNQPQHF | TGTGCCAGCAGCGGGGGACAGGGGGTGAATCAGCCCCAGCATTTT | TRBD1 | TRBJ1-5 | TRBV5-6 | once
CASSPLQGLGQETQYF | TGTGCCAGCTCACCACTCCAGGGTCTGGGGCAAGAGACCCAGTACTTC | . | TRBJ2-5 | TRBV18 | .
CAWSNGPGGATEAFF | TGTGCCTGGAGTAACGGGCCAGGGGGTGCCACTGAAGCTTTCTTT | TRBD1 | TRBJ1-1 | TRBV30 | .
CASSLGDADTQYF | TGTGCTAGCAGCTTAGGGGACGCAGATACGCAGTATTTT | . | TRBJ2-3 | TRBV7-7 | .
CASSFRSPGNTIYF | TGTGCCAGCAGTTTCCGGAGTCCCGGAAACACCATATATTTT | . | TRBJ1-3 | TRBV27 | .
CSVEGWTGNTEAFF | TGCAGCGTTGAGGGGTGGACAGGGAACACTGAAGCTTTCTTT | TRBD1 | TRBJ1-1 | TRBV29-1 | .
CASSQVILGFYEQYF | TGTGCCAGCAGCCAAGTCATTCTCGGGTTCTACGAGCAGTACTTC | . | TRBJ2-7 | TRBV4-2 | .
CASSLGLMSGRLTGELFF | TGTGCCAGCAGCTTAGGACTGATGAGCGGGAGATTGACCGGGGAGCTGTTTTTT | TRBD2 | TRBJ2-2 | TRBV11-1 | .